This T cell receptor (beta chain) was sequenced during a study of blood T cell repertoires in COVID-19. The protocol was immunoSEQ multiplex PCR, while the TCRdb copy is restricted to in-frame clones and leaves out a portion. The sample has 75,000 to 95,000 clones; approximately 70% are singletons. The length of the CDR3 is 21 residues. The chain carries TRBV12-2 and TRBJ1-3. TRBV12-2 is noted as a pseudogene. Input material: peripheral blood. The clonotype originates from a woman aged 60-75 years in a cohort sampled during active or convalescent COVID-19. Here the CDR3 DNA reads TGTGCAAGTCGCTTAGCGGATCCCAGTGGTACACGAGGAGCTTCTGGAAACACCATATATTTT. Translation: CASRLADPSGTRGASGNTIYF.